This record covers a single TCR beta chain. This clonotype was seen more than once but under ten times. Its antigen remains undetermined. Per-base quality was not reported, and no clone a single base away is much larger than it. Library preparation used multiplex PCR. TCRdb lists the instrument as Illumina HiSeq 4000. iRepertoire HTBI primers and Arm-PCR amplification of CDR3 regions were used to construct TCR beta libraries. PCR products were gel purified before sequencing. The paper's data handling went like this. Gene usage analysis of CDR3 amino acid clonotypes used the 50 to 70 TRBV and some 15 TRBJ segments found across samples. COPE and FqMerger were used to merge the filtered high-quality paired reads into contigs. BLAST was used to align contigs to the IMGT TRBV, TRBD and TRBJ reference genes, and CDR3 was defined following IMGT. Any clonotype with a frequency above 0.1% was classified as a highly expanded clone. Shannon entropy was used to measure repertoire diversity, and the Gini coefficient was used to measure V-J evenness. Public clonotypes were defined as clonotypes shared by more than one individual. The raw public data were reprocessed by TCRdb itself: fastp quality trimming at Q25, MiXCR clonotype calling, in-frame beta chains only. Merged by CDR3 protein, the rows form single entries marked with the most common genes and DNA. The V and J calls, along with clone size, are taken from TCRdb and not from the paper's own processing. The sample yields approximately 690,000 distinct CDR3 sequences; about 30% were counted once. The ten biggest clones cover about two fifths of the sample.

This sample is drawn from a study of regulatory T cells in long-lasting Graves disease (dated by TCRdb to the early 2020s). The study in broad terms: Persistent Graves' disease was defined as persistently positive TSH receptor autoantibodies together with antithyroid drug treatment for over 5 years. A total of 35 or so samples were covered by TCR sequencing, comprising about 13 persistent and approximately 20 newly diagnosed Graves' disease patients. Patients with persistent Graves' disease were compared with patients with newly diagnosed Graves' disease using TCR sequencing and RNA sequencing of peripheral blood. The study was conducted in China and was registered as a clinical trial. On average, persistent Graves' disease patients in the clinical cohort had been on antithyroid drugs for about 10.3 years. Study-level results and caveats: Only the TCR beta chain was sequenced and analyzed. Persistent disease showed preferential use of TRBV28, TRBJ1-2 and TRBJ2-5, whereas newly diagnosed disease favored TRBV20-1 and TRBJ2-1. The study examined only peripheral blood because the primary lesion, thyroid tissue, could not be accessed. Persistent Graves' disease patients showed lower TCR Shannon entropy and fewer highly expanded clones than newly diagnosed patients, suggesting clonal expansion. As a limitation, the authors acknowledged that the small sample size may reduce accuracy. More public clonotypes were shared among persistent patients (more than 2,500) than among newly diagnosed patients (over 900).

The meaning of the sample's time point label: persistent/refractory GD, antithyroid drugs over 5 years with positive TRAb. RNA was extracted from PBMCs in TRIzol for both TCR sequencing and RNA sequencing. Graves' disease was diagnosed according to American Thyroid Association guidelines. The patients came from an endocrinology department in Xi'an, China. Each patient gave about 9.1 milliliters of peripheral blood, collected in an EDTA anticoagulant tube. Ficoll Paque Plus density gradient separation was used to isolate PBMCs, and no further T cell sorting was done. An Agilent 2100 Bioanalyzer and agarose gel were used to check RNA quality, and a NanoDrop 2000 was used to measure RNA concentration. Per the germline V gene, MDHEN is the CDR1 and SYDVKM is the CDR2. The cysteine opens and the phenylalanine closes a CDR3 of 13 amino acids. Just CDR3 DNA is preserved here, 39 bases in frame from base 1. V is reduced by 2 bases and J by 7 bases, leaving a spacing of 11 bases between them.

The sequences come from peripheral blood mononuclear cells (PBMCs), collected when the disease was refractory, from a patient treated with antithyroid drugs. The source is a female donor with Graves disease. The V and J segments used are TRBV28 and TRBJ1-2, with the D segment identity uncertain. The DNA sequence is as follows: TGTGCCAGCAGTTTAAAGGGCTTTCGTGGCTACACCTTC. This codes for CASSLKGFRGYTF.